The 15 T cell receptor beta chains presented below share a single source sample, sequenced in a study of fetal regulatory T cell absence and autoimmunity. Data came from immunoSEQ multiplex PCR; TCRdb stores just in-frame clones and leaves some out. The sample has approximately 94,000 clones, roughly 78% seen once. The sequencing sample was made of pancreas tissue. These receptors came from a male donor with IPEX syndrome.

This clone turned up a few times. This sequence joins TRBV10-2 and TRBJ2-7; D is unresolved. CDR1 is WSHSY and CDR2 is SAAADI in the germline V gene. This CDR3 has 12 residues. Trimming shortened V by 6 bases and J by 3 bases, and 9 bases separated the two germline ends. CDR3 DNA sequence: TGCGCCAGCAGCCCCGCCCGCTACGAGCAGTACTTC. Protein product: CASSPARYEQYF.

The chain recombines TRBV19 with TRBJ2-3, with D possibly TRBD1 on 6 matching bases. The CDR3 length is 15 residues. Between the trimmed V and J ends, which lost 5 bases and 4 bases, there was a span of 16 bases. Germline CDR1 reads LNHDA; CDR2 reads SQIVND (reference sequence). The CDR3 bases are TGTGCCAGTAGTCGAGGGACACCACAAGCAGATACGCAGTATTTT. Amino acid sequence: CASSRGTPQADTQYF.

This chain links TRBV4-3 with TRBJ1-2, with 9 bases aligning to TRBD1. From germline, CDR1 is LGHNA and CDR2 YSLEER. The CDR3 is made up of 14 amino acids. Germline trimming cut 1 base from V and 3 bases from J; bases unmatched to any gene: 0. The CDR3 loop is CASSQGTGDYGYTF. CDR3 DNA sequence: TGCGCCAGCAGCCAAGGGACAGGGGACTATGGCTACACCTTC.

The CDR3 bases are TGCGCCAGCAGCTTGGAATGGTATGGGGGAAAACTGTTTTTT. Amino acid sequence: CASSLEWYGGKLFF. The chain carries TRBV5-1 and TRBJ1-4, with D perhaps TRBD1 (5 bases). There are 14 residues in the CDR3. V was cut by 0 bases and J by 10 bases, with 13 bases left in between. Germline V lookup: CDR1 SGHRS, CDR2 YFSETQ.

A few counts support this clone. The gene calls are TRBV4-3 and TRBJ2-7, with 7 nucleotides matching TRBD2. Unmatched junction bases numbered 3, after V lost 2 bases and J lost 2 bases. The CDR3 spans 14 residues. CDR1 is LGHNA and CDR2 is YSLEER in the germline V gene. This chain's CDR3 is CASSQYRGAYEQYF. The DNA for the CDR3 is TGCGCCAGCAGCCAATATCGGGGGGCCTACGAGCAGTACTTC.

The V call is TRBV4-1, the J call TRBJ2-3; 8 bases are shared with TRBD2. The CDR3 is 17 amino acids. CDR1 is MGHRA, CDR2 YSYEKL, per germline. V was clipped by 4 bases and J by 2 bases; unmatched bases: 11. The CDR3: CASSPRTSPIVTDTQYF. Written as DNA, the CDR3 is TGCGCCAGCAGCCCACGGACTAGCCCTATCGTCACAGATACGCAGTATTTT.

This chain links TRBV5-1 with TRBJ2-3, with 8 bases matching TRBD2. CDR3 size: 17 residues. The junction had 11 bases not matched to a gene; V was cut back by 4 bases and J by 1 base. Germline V gives CDR1 SGHRS, CDR2 YFSETQ. CDR3 coding DNA: TGCGCCAGCAGCCGTTATAAAGCGGGGGTCGGCACAGATACGCAGTATTTT. Amino acid sequence: CASSRYKAGVGTDTQYF.

V is TRBV6-6 and J is TRBJ1-1; D may be TRBD1 (6 bases). Per germline, CDR1 MNHNY and CDR2 SVGAGI (reference sequence). This CDR3 spans 14 amino acids. Trimming stripped 5 bases from V and 4 bases from J, with 14 bases between. In nucleotides, the CDR3 is TGTGCCAGCAGTGTGCAGGGGTTGGGCACTGAAGCTTTCTTT. Amino acids: CASSVQGLGTEAFF.

This clone showed up just a few times. The chain uses TRBV2 and TRBJ2-7; unclear D gene. CDR1 SNHLY and CDR2 FYNNEI come from the germline V gene. V lost 7 bases and J 4 bases, leaving 5 bases between the germline ends. The CDR3 covers 10 residues. The CDR3 protein is CASKGYEQYF. As DNA, the CDR3 is TGTGCCAGCAAGGGATACGAGCAGTACTTC.

On this clone itself: The sample has other DNA sequences that encode this CDR3 too. This rearrangement joins TRBV9 to TRBJ2-1; 11 positions match TRBD2. J lost 4 bases, V lost 0 bases, and 0 bases had no gene match. Germline V gives CDR1 SGDLS, CDR2 YYNGEE. The CDR3 consists of 15 residues. The CDR3 DNA follows: TGTGCCAGCAGCGTAGGACTAGCGGGATACAATGAGCAGTTCTTC. It codes for CASSVGLAGYNEQFF.

This rearrangement joins TRBV7-2 to TRBJ2-2; the D call may be TRBD1 or TRBD2 (5 bases each). The length of the CDR3 is 13 residues. Per germline, CDR1 SGHTA and CDR2 FQGNSA. Trimming shortened V by 5 bases and J by 7 bases, and 11 bases separated the two germline ends. The CDR3 sequence is CASSGDPGGELFF. The CDR3 DNA sequence: TGTGCCAGCAGCGGGGACCCTGGCGGGGAGCTGTTTTTT.

This clone was observed a handful of times. The chain recombines TRBV5-4 with TRBJ1-2; a weak D match, TRBD1 (5 bases). V lost 3 bases to trimming and J lost 5 bases, with 11 bases between them. The germline gives CDR1 SGHNT, CDR2 YYREEE (reference sequence). CDR3 size: 13 residues. The CDR3 DNA reads TGTGCCAGCAGCTCGGACGACAGTTATGGCTACACCTTC. Residues: CASSSDDSYGYTF.

The chain employs TRBV15 and TRBJ2-7; 9 nucleotides agree with TRBD2. The V and J ends lost 0 bases and 0 bases, in that order; junction bases with no gene match: 3. The germline V gene encodes CDR1 LNHNV and CDR2 YYDKDF (reference sequence). This CDR3 is 16 amino acids long. This CDR3 is CATSREVSGSSYEQYF. The CDR3 DNA reads as TGTGCCACCAGCAGAGAGGTTAGCGGGAGCTCCTACGAGCAGTACTTC.

The gene calls are TRBV6-6 and TRBJ2-1; 8 nucleotides line up with TRBD1. V was pared by 4 bases and J by 2 bases, with 1 base of the junction left unmatched. This CDR3 has 14 amino acids. Germline loops: CDR1 MNHNY, CDR2 SVGAGI (reference sequence). In DNA, the CDR3 is TGTGCCAGCAGTTCGGGACAGGCCTACAATGAGCAGTTCTTC. Translation: CASSSGQAYNEQFF.

The genes are TRBV6-4 and TRBJ2-1; 9 bases are a match to TRBD2. Trimming took 2 bases from V and 13 from J; bases not matched to a gene: 12. The CDR3 loop spans 15 amino acids. CDR1 MRHNA and CDR2 SNTAGT come from the germline V gene. The chain's CDR3 is CASSDEFGGGAKQFF. The CDR3 nucleotides read TGTGCCAGCAGTGACGAATTTGGCGGGGGGGCTAAACAGTTCTTC.